This record covers a single T cell receptor (beta chain). This specimen comes from a study of control samples from healthy donors and cancer patients. The CDR3 is 13 amino acids. V shed 2 bases and J shed 4 bases, with 8 bases lying between them. Using immunoSEQ multiplex PCR, the repertoire was profiled, and TCRdb retains in-frame clones only, with some absent. Among about 54,000 clones, nearly 96% were seen once, and the ten largest hold around 1.9%. V usage is TRBV12-3 or TRBV12-4 and J usage is TRBJ1-2; D is unresolved. This receptor was taken from a woman aged 30 to 39 in good health. Sequencing input: blood. The DNA for the CDR3 is TGTGCCAGCAGTTTAAAGGAAGGCTATGGCTACACCTTC. Protein: CASSLKEGYGYTF.